Presented here are 16 T cell receptor beta chains from one specimen sequenced in a study of shared clonotypes between healthy human individuals (dated by TCRdb to about 2020). Library preparation was by the immunoSEQ multiplex PCR assay. TCRdb's version of the immuneACCESS table is confined to in-frame rearrangements and falls short of the full clone set. An unresolved V gene accounts for under half of the shortfall where checked; the remainder is of unknown origin. The sample contains around 500,000 clones, about 78% of them found a single time. The ten largest clones add up to approximately 12% of the sample. Input material: PBMCs. All receptors derive from a woman aged 35 to 49 in good health. Some clones in this sample may be carry-over from other donors' samples.

The genes are TRBV7-8 and TRBJ2-2; no firm D call. V was cut by 5 bases and J by 3 bases, with 4 bases left in between. The germline V gene has CDR1 SGHVS and CDR2 FQNEAQ. This CDR3 is built from 12 residues. CDR3 protein: CASSAYTGELFF. The CDR3, as DNA: TGTGCCAGCAGCGCCTACACCGGGGAGCTGTTTTTT.

The CDR3, as DNA: TGTGCCAGCAGCTCCTCGACTAGCGGGAGGGCCGGGGAGCTGTTTTTT. It translates to CASSSSTSGRAGELFF. The J gene is TRBJ2-2, the V gene TRBV5-4, with 14 bases fitting TRBD2. Losses at the gene ends were 3 bases for V and 6 bases for J; bases not matched to a gene: 4. The germline V gene has CDR1 SGHNT and CDR2 YYREEE (reference sequence). This CDR3 has 16 amino acids.

The chain couples TRBV18 to TRBJ2-1; 12 bases map to TRBD2. V dropped 3 bases and J dropped 15; count of bases not matched to a gene: 3. The germline V gene encodes CDR1 KGHSH and CDR2 LQKENI. The CDR3 is 12 amino acids. The DNA of the CDR3 is TGTGCCAGCTCACCCACTAGCGGGAGGCTGTTCTTC. It is translated as CASSPTSGRLFF. Variable domain in full (rest from reference TRBV18 and TRBJ2-1): NAGVMQNPRHLVRRRGQEARLRCSPMKGHSHVYWYRQLPEEGLKFMVYLQKENIIDESGMPKERFSAEFPKEGPSILRIQQVVRGDSAAYFCASSPTSGRLFFGPGTRLTVL.

CDR3 in amino acids: CATRWAGSSYNEQFF. CDR3 nucleotides: TGTGCCACCCGGTGGGCGGGCAGCTCCTACAATGAGCAGTTCTTC. The chain uses TRBV10-3 and TRBJ2-1, with D possibly TRBD2 on 5 matching bases. V was cut by 10 bases and J by 0 bases, with 16 bases left in between. The germline V gene has CDR1 ENHRY and CDR2 SYGVKD. The CDR3 loop spans 15 amino acids.

The rearrangement links TRBV29-1 to TRBJ1-1, with a tentative D call TRBD1 (5 bases). This CDR3 is built from 15 residues. The ends were cut back, 0 bases at V and 8 bases at J, with 19 bases in the middle. CDR1 and CDR2 from the germline V gene are SQVTM and ANQGSEA. CDR3 residues: CSVEDLSPQGPEAFF. The DNA of the CDR3 is TGCAGCGTTGAAGATCTTAGCCCGCAGGGCCCCGAAGCTTTCTTT.

With regard to this clone: Other DNA sequences in the sample encode the same CDR3. The chain is built from TRBV7-3 and TRBJ2-3, with D perhaps matching TRBD2 (5 bases). The length of the CDR3 is 14 residues. Germline V CDR1 and CDR2: SGHTA, FQGTGA. The V and J ends lost 5 bases and 2 bases respectively, with 11 bases between them. CDR3: CASSPTGITDTQYF. CDR3 nucleotides: TGTGCCAGCAGCCCGACGGGAATCACAGATACGCAGTATTTT.

This clone was counted once. The V gene is TRBV5-6, the J gene TRBJ2-7; unclear D gene. Trimming stripped 1 base from V and 3 bases from J, with 17 bases between. Germline V gene sequence: CDR1 SGHDT, CDR2 YYEEEE. This CDR3 spans 16 amino acids. CDR3 amino acids: CASSLSGRMGNYEQYF. As DNA, the CDR3 is TGTGCCAGCAGCTTGAGTGGCCGGATGGGGAACTACGAGCAGTACTTC.

The chain uses TRBV28 and TRBJ1-5, with D possibly TRBD1 on 5 matching bases. Germline CDR1 is MDHEN and CDR2 is SYDVKM. Trimming stripped 2 bases from V and 8 bases from J, with 13 bases between. The CDR3 loop spans 14 amino acids. CDR3 sequence reads: CASSLTGGGEPQHF. Written as DNA, the CDR3 is TGTGCCAGCAGTTTAACAGGTGGAGGGGAGCCCCAGCATTTT.

The V gene is TRBV28, the J gene TRBJ2-7, with D maybe TRBD2 (6 bases). Germline V gene data show CDR1 as MDHEN and CDR2 as SYDVKM. The CDR3 has 13 amino acids. Trimming removed 6 bases from V and 11 bases from J, with 20 bases in between. CDR3 protein: CASSLSLGPGEYF. The CDR3, as DNA: TGTGCCAGCAGCCTCTCCCTGGGACCGGGGGAGTACTTC.

The chain recombines TRBV28 with TRBJ1-1, with a possible D match to TRBD1 (5 bases). The CDR3 is 14 residues long. Germline values: CDR1 MDHEN, CDR2 SYDVKM. The ends were cut back, 2 bases at V and 5 bases at J, with 12 bases in the middle. As DNA, the CDR3 is TGTGCCAGCAGTTTAAACGGGGACGAGACTGAAGCTTTCTTT. Translating gives CASSLNGDETEAFF.

The chain joins TRBV5-1 to TRBJ1-1, with a weak D call TRBD1 (6 bases). V was pared by 3 bases and J by 0 bases, with 9 bases between. The CDR3 sequence is 14 residues long. The V gene's germline CDR1 is SGHRS and CDR2 YFSETQ. CDR3: CASSSGTLNTEAFF. CDR3 coding DNA: TGCGCCAGCAGCTCAGGGACACTGAACACTGAAGCTTTCTTT.

This clone was detected ten times or more. This chain uses TRBV7-2 with TRBJ2-1, with 14 bases lining up with TRBD2. The length of the CDR3 is 16 residues. V shed 1 base and J 10 bases; nucleotides not matched to a gene: 6. CDR1 and CDR2 (germline): SGHTA, FQGNSA. CDR3 loop: CASSLEGTSGRYEQFF. The CDR3 coding sequence is TGTGCCAGCAGCTTAGAGGGGACTAGCGGGAGATACGAGCAGTTCTTC.

The chain couples TRBV30 to TRBJ2-7, with 11 bases that match TRBD2. The CDR3 contains 13 residues. V dropped 2 bases and J dropped 6; count of bases not matched to a gene: 3. CDR1 is GTSNPN and CDR2 is SVGIG in the germline V gene (reference sequence). The CDR3 protein is CAWSTSGSFEQYF. The CDR3 DNA follows: TGTGCCTGGAGTACTAGCGGGAGTTTCGAGCAGTACTTC.

This rearrangement joins TRBV6-1 to TRBJ1-2, with a possible D match to TRBD1 (6 bases). The CDR3 contains 16 residues. Trimming stripped 1 base from V and 4 bases from J, with 16 bases between. Germline V lookup: CDR1 MNHNS, CDR2 SASEGT. This CDR3 is CASSEGAGQGIYGYTF. CDR3 DNA sequence: TGTGCCAGCAGTGAAGGGGCAGGGCAGGGGATCTATGGCTACACCTTC.

V and J are TRBV4-2 and TRBJ1-2; 10 bases are a match to TRBD1. Per the germline V gene, CDR1 is LGHNA and CDR2 is YNFKEQ. The CDR3 runs to 18 residues. J lost 4 bases, V lost 0 bases, and 11 bases had no gene match. CDR3 in DNA: TGTGCCAGCAGCCAAGATACCCGGCCGGGACAGGGGATCTATGGCTACACCTTC. Translation gives CASSQDTRPGQGIYGYTF.

This rearrangement joins TRBV7-8 to TRBJ1-5; D gene unclear. The CDR3 extends over 15 amino acids. Trimming took off 3 bases at V and 4 bases at J, with 13 bases between the two ends. Per germline, CDR1 SGHVS and CDR2 FQNEAQ. CDR3: CASSLGQTLNQPQHF. CDR3 sequence (DNA): TGTGCCAGCAGCTTGGGTCAGACGCTGAATCAGCCCCAGCATTTT.